One and the same sample provided the 27 T cell receptor beta chains below, sequenced in a study of post-analysis software for immune sequencing data. The TCR beta cDNA libraries contained unique molecular identifiers. TCRdb called the PCR reads again in MiXCR, with one record for every CDR3 protein. Of about 430,000 distinct CDR3 sequences in the sample, roughly 40% were seen once. Study-wide results and limits: When patients were compared with controls, a handful of TRBV segments were more frequent, TRBV5-6, TRBV5-1 and TRBV20-1 among them.

Their cognate antigens are unknown. The sample comprised blood. The receptors here all came from a girl aged 2-10 years with multiple sclerosis.

The chain is built from TRBV20-1 and TRBJ1-2, with D maybe TRBD1 (5 bases). The CDR3 totals 14 residues. Germline values: CDR1 DFQATT, CDR2 SNEGSKA (reference sequence). With 7 bases removed from V and 4 bases from J, the gap between germline ends came to 19 bases. CDR3 residues: CSDLGAGAIYGYTF. CDR3 DNA sequence: TGCAGTGACCTAGGGGCGGGCGCGATCTATGGCTACACCTTC.

The DNA for the CDR3 is TGTGCCAGCAGGGGATCGGGGTTGGTCTATGGCTACACCTTC. Translated, it gives CASRGSGLVYGYTF. The V gene is TRBV2, the J gene TRBJ1-2; D remains ambiguous. Trimming took off 6 bases at V and 4 bases at J, with 15 bases between the two ends. Looked up from germline, CDR1 is SNHLY and CDR2 is FYNNEI. This CDR3 region has 14 residues. The whole variable domain, filled in from reference TRBV2 and TRBJ1-2, reads EPEVTQTPSHQVTQMGQEVILRCVPISNHLYFYWYRQILGQKVEFLVSFYNNEISEKSEIFDDQFSVERPDGSNFTLKIRSTKLEDSAMYFCASRGSGLVYGYTFGSGTRLTVV.

This clonotype was detected only a few times. J is TRBJ2-5 and V is TRBV7-3; 7 positions match TRBD1. CDR1 and CDR2 from the germline V gene are SGHTA and FQGTGA. This CDR3 region has 14 residues. The ends lost 3 bases at V and 0 bases at J; junction bases unmatched: 1. This CDR3 is CASSFGQDQETQYF. As DNA, the CDR3 is TGTGCCAGCAGCTTCGGACAGGACCAAGAGACCCAGTACTTC.

The gene calls are TRBV15 and TRBJ2-7, with D possibly being TRBD2 (6 bases). The CDR3 contains 14 residues. Trimming took 0 bases from V and 3 from J, leaving 9 bases between them. CDR1 and CDR2 (germline): LNHNV, YYDKDF (reference sequence). The CDR3 spells CATSRELADYEQYF. The CDR3 nucleotides are TGTGCCACCAGCAGAGAACTAGCAGACTACGAGCAGTACTTC.

Only a few counts were recorded for this clonotype. J is TRBJ2-5 and V is TRBV7-2; D gene uncertain. Trimming removed 4 bases from V and 1 base from J, with 19 bases in between. The CDR3 is 17 amino acids. The germline CDR1 and CDR2 sequences are SGHTA and FQGNSA. CDR3 protein: CASSSHRRIVTQETQYF. The CDR3 nucleotides are TGTGCCAGCAGCTCGCATCGCCGGATTGTTACCCAAGAGACCCAGTACTTC.

CDR3 sequence reads: CSVDGQGSTEAFF. CDR3 nucleotides: TGCAGCGTTGACGGGCAGGGCAGCACTGAAGCTTTCTTT. The rearrangement joins TRBV29-1 to TRBJ1-1; a weak D match, TRBD1 (5 bases). The CDR3 has 13 residues. With 3 bases removed from V and 4 bases from J, the gap between germline ends came to 12 bases. Germline assignment: CDR1 SQVTM and CDR2 ANQGSEA.

This clonotype appeared a few times. This chain links TRBV20-1 with TRBJ2-1; tentatively, D is TRBD2 (5 bases). CDR3 length: 15 residues. V was cut by 6 bases and J by 9 bases, with 24 bases left in between. Germline V gives CDR1 DFQATT, CDR2 SNEGSKA (reference sequence). The CDR3 sequence: CSALWRIPPPIEQFF. As DNA, the CDR3 is TGCAGTGCCCTGTGGAGGATCCCACCCCCCATTGAGCAGTTCTTC.

The V and J genes are TRBV29-1 and TRBJ2-7; unclear D gene. CDR1 and CDR2 from the germline V gene are SQVTM and ANQGSEA. The CDR3 has 12 residues. V was shortened by 4 bases and J by 4 bases, with 11 bases between the two germline ends. This chain's CDR3 is CSVVGFHYEQYF. CDR3 bases: TGCAGCGTTGTGGGATTCCATTACGAGCAGTACTTC.

The sample holds a few counts of this clonotype. The V call is TRBV7-8, the J call TRBJ2-7, with D possibly being TRBD1 or TRBD2 (5 bases each). V lost 1 base to trimming and J lost 2 bases, with 15 bases between them. The germline CDR1 and CDR2 sequences are SGHVS and FQNEAQ. The CDR3 sequence is 16 residues long. The CDR3 DNA sequence: TGTGCCAGCAGCTTAGAAGGCTGGGACGGACCCTACGAGCAGTACTTC. Its translation is CASSLEGWDGPYEQYF.

This clonotype was seen a handful of times. The chain employs TRBV28 and TRBJ2-7, with TRBD1 identical over 9 bases. J lost 6 bases, V lost 6 bases, and 12 bases had no gene match. Germline lookup yields CDR1 MDHEN and CDR2 SYDVKM. The CDR3 consists of 15 residues. For the CDR3, the DNA is TGTGCCAGCAGAGAAACACAGGGGGCGGCCTCCGAGCAGTACTTC. Its translation: CASRETQGAASEQYF.

This clonotype was found a few times. The chain couples TRBV6-2 or TRBV6-3 to TRBJ2-7; D is possibly TRBD2 (6 bases). CDR1 is MNHEY and CDR2 is SVGEGT in the germline V gene. The V end lost 3 bases, the J end lost 4 bases, and 7 bases lay between the germline ends. The CDR3 totals 12 residues. CDR3 region: CASSYGLYEQYF. The CDR3 DNA follows: TGTGCCAGCAGTTATGGACTATACGAGCAGTACTTC.

V and J are TRBV6-5 and TRBJ2-7; TRBD1 matches at 9 bases. The CDR3 has 15 residues. CDR1 and CDR2 (germline): MNHEY, SVGAGI. V shed 4 bases, J shed 2 bases, and the junction held 6 bases outside the gene matches. Here the CDR3 reads CASSSPGQGTYEQYF. The CDR3 coding sequence is TGTGCCAGCAGTTCGCCGGGACAGGGAACCTACGAGCAGTACTTC.

V and J are TRBV20-1 and TRBJ2-5, with D possibly matching TRBD2 (6 bases). The DNA end lines up better with TRBJ2-7; the J call may be wrong. The CDR3 sequence is 12 residues long. CDR1 is DFQATT, CDR2 SNEGSKA, per germline (reference sequence). Written as DNA, the CDR3 is TGCAGTGCTATGGCGGGGCCGGGCGAGCAGTACTTC. Translated, it gives CSAMAGPGEQYF.

This chain uses TRBV11-2 with TRBJ2-3; D is possibly TRBD1 (6 bases). The V end was cut by 2 bases, the J end by 2 bases, with 8 bases between. This CDR3 is 14 amino acids long. CDR1 and CDR2 from the germline V gene are SGHAT and FQNNGV. DNA of the CDR3: TGTGCCAGCAGCTTACAGGGGTACACAGATACGCAGTATTTT. Translated, it gives CASSLQGYTDTQYF.

This clonotype was detected a few times. This chain joins TRBV7-3 and TRBJ2-1; D is perhaps TRBD1 or TRBD2 (5 bases each). The germline V and J ends were trimmed by 5 bases and 9 bases, with 23 bases remaining between them. This CDR3 has 16 residues. From germline, CDR1 is SGHTA and CDR2 FQGTGA. This CDR3 is CASSPRDRSSDAEQFF. The CDR3 DNA reads TGTGCCAGCAGCCCCCGGGACCGCTCTTCAGACGCTGAGCAGTTCTTC.

The CDR3 nucleotides read TGTGCCAGCAGCTTTACCTCCTCTCCGGGGTCCTACGAGCAGTACTTC. Encoded protein: CASSFTSSPGSYEQYF. The chain couples TRBV12-1 to TRBJ2-7; the D segment call TRBD1 is taken from the table without a DNA check. TRBV12-1 is described as a pseudogene. The CDR3 consists of 16 residues.

This clonotype was seen a handful of times. The rearrangement links TRBV25-1 to TRBJ2-7, with D hard to call. The CDR3 runs 11 residues. CDR1 is MGHDK and CDR2 is SYGVNS in the germline V gene. V was shortened by 6 bases and J by 5 bases, with 8 bases between the two germline ends. As DNA, the CDR3 is TGTGCCAGCAGACAATATGACGAGCAGTACTTC. This translates into CASRQYDEQYF.

This clonotype was seen only a few times. The V call is TRBV20-1, the J call TRBJ2-5, with D tentatively TRBD1 or TRBD2 (5 bases each). Germline V gene lookup returns CDR1 DFQATT and CDR2 SNEGSKA (reference sequence). Between the trimmed V and J ends, which lost 2 bases and 3 bases, there was a span of 19 bases. The CDR3 totals 16 residues. The CDR3 coding sequence is TGCAGTGCTAGAAAGTATAGCGCAGGGAAAAAAGAGACCCAGTACTTC. This translates into CSARKYSAGKKETQYF.

This rearrangement joins TRBV7-2 to TRBJ2-5, with 7 bases lining up with TRBD2. V was pared by 6 bases and J by 0 bases, with 4 bases of the junction left unmatched. This CDR3 is built from 14 residues. Germline CDR1 SGHTA, CDR2 FQGNSA. CDR3: CASSRGGYQETQYF. The DNA of the CDR3 is TGTGCCAGCAGTCGCGGGGGATACCAAGAGACCCAGTACTTC.

The chain recombines TRBV3-1 with TRBJ2-1; D unresolved. With 4 bases removed from V and 8 bases from J, the gap between germline ends came to 6 bases. The CDR3 is 11 residues long. The germline V gene encodes CDR1 LGHDT and CDR2 YNNKEL (reference sequence). CDR3 amino acids: CASSRVDEQFF. In DNA, the CDR3 is TGTGCCAGCAGCCGAGTGGATGAGCAGTTCTTC.

The chain uses TRBV18 and TRBJ2-3, with a tentative D call TRBD2 (5 bases). In germline, CDR1 is KGHSH, CDR2 LQKENI. The CDR3 consists of 13 residues. V dropped 1 base and J dropped 5 bases, with 7 bases sitting between them. The CDR3 spells CASSPLGRDTQYF. In DNA, the CDR3 is TGTGCCAGCTCACCACTGGGGAGAGATACGCAGTATTTT.

A remark on this clonotype: The junction and the germline gene differ at one end; a read error may be behind it. The chain uses TRBV4-3 and TRBJ1-4; D unclear. The CDR3 consists of 16 residues. Germline loops: CDR1 LGHNA, CDR2 YSLEER. CDR3 sequence: CASSQDYVTTNERLFF. In nucleotides, the CDR3 is TGCGCCAGCAGCCAAGATTATGTCACAACTAATGAAAGACTGTTTTTT.

V gene TRBV24-1 combines with J gene TRBJ2-3; no definite D call. V lost 2 bases, J lost 1 base, and 3 bases lay in between. Per the germline V gene, CDR1 is KGHDR and CDR2 is SFDVKD. This CDR3 region has 13 residues. The CDR3, as DNA: TGTGCCACCAGTGATTATCGCACAGATACGCAGTATTTT. Translating gives CATSDYRTDTQYF.

The chain uses TRBV6-5 and TRBJ2-5; D gene uncertain. The J call may not be correct, given that the DNA end is closer to TRBJ2-7. This CDR3 region has 14 residues. CDR1 MNHEY and CDR2 SVGAGI come from the germline V gene. In DNA form, the CDR3 reads TGTGCCAGCAGTTACTCGAAGGGTTTTTACGAGCAGTACTTC. It codes for CASSYSKGFYEQYF.

The rearrangement links TRBV7-2 to TRBJ2-5, with D unresolved. The V and J ends lost 5 bases and 12 bases respectively, with 25 bases between them. The CDR3 sequence is 15 residues long. Germline CDR1 SGHTA, CDR2 FQGNSA. The CDR3, as DNA: TGTGCCAGCAGCCCGCCCCCTTGGACCGACTCCTACGAGTACTTC. Its protein is CASSPPPWTDSYEYF.

This chain links TRBV2 with TRBJ2-3; TRBD2 aligns across 9 bases. Losses at the gene ends were 6 bases for V and 1 base for J; bases not matched to a gene: 8. The CDR3 is 16 residues long. Germline values: CDR1 SNHLY, CDR2 FYNNEI. The CDR3 spells CASRLRAGGRTDTQYF. The CDR3 DNA reads TGTGCCAGCAGACTGCGAGCGGGAGGCCGCACAGATACGCAGTATTTT.

In this sample, this clonotype turned up a few times. The chain recombines TRBV7-3 with TRBJ2-1; 7 bases line up with TRBD2. This CDR3 has 16 residues. Per germline, CDR1 SGHTA and CDR2 FQGTGA. After removal of 2 bases from V and 3 bases from J, the junction contained 7 bases not matched to a gene. CDR3 protein: CASSLAGTTLYNEQFF. The CDR3 nucleotides are TGTGCCAGCAGCTTAGCCGGGACTACTCTCTACAATGAGCAGTTCTTC.